This T cell receptor (beta chain) was sequenced during a study of T cell responses to AZD1222 COVID-19 vaccine. Study-wide results and limits: Scientists sampled the repertoires only once the peak T cell response had passed.

Only in-frame clones appear in the TCRdb table, and some are missing; sequencing was by immunoSEQ multiplex PCR. The data hold around 91,000 clones, with more than 70% observed a single time. This CDR3 has 16 residues. The germline CDR1 and CDR2 sequences are MDHEN and SYDVKM. J was trimmed by 1 base and V by 4 bases; bases with no gene match: 4. This clone was counted once. Antigen specificity is unknown. V is TRBV28 and J is TRBJ2-1, with TRBD2 matching 10 bases. The starting material was peripheral blood, obtained on day 0 of AZD1222 vaccination. This clonotype was obtained from an adult in good health. The CDR3, as DNA: TGTGCCAGCAGTTCCCCAGCGGGGGGGTCCTACAATGAGCAGTTCTTC. This sequence encodes CASSSPAGGSYNEQFF.